Listed here are 6 T cell receptor beta chains from one sample, sequenced in a study of Ad26.COV2.S vaccination and SARS-CoV-2 variants (dated by TCRdb to 2020 to 2023). Library construction relied on the immunoSEQ multiplex PCR assay. TCRdb took over this immuneACCESS table, retaining in-frame rearrangements with V and J assigned. Such tables are incomplete; in checked studies, under half of the missing clones stem from an unresolved V gene, and the remainder is unexplained. This sample lists nearly 7,000 clones; about 83% were detected once. The ten largest clones add up to about 29% of the sample. The meaning of the sample's time point label: individuals recovered from natural SARS-CoV-2 infection. This sample comprised peripheral blood, obtained after recovery from COVID-19. These receptors were taken from a human donor who had recovered from COVID-19.

The chain employs TRBV20-1 and TRBJ2-5; D possibly corresponds to TRBD1 (5 bases). Trimming pared 3 bases from V and 2 bases from J, leaving 13 bases between. The germline V gene has CDR1 DFQATT and CDR2 SNEGSKA (reference sequence). The CDR3 is made up of 14 amino acids. The CDR3 DNA follows: TGCAGTGCTAGTGGCGCGGACAATCAAGAGACCCAGTACTTC. Its translation: CSASGADNQETQYF.

The chain links TRBV7-2 to TRBJ1-4; perhaps TRBD1 as D (5 bases). The CDR3 covers 14 residues. Germline V lookup: CDR1 SGHTA, CDR2 FQGNSA. Trimming took 7 bases from V and 3 from J, leaving 12 bases between them. DNA of the CDR3: TGTGCCAGCAACCCCGGGGGGGCTAATGAAAAACTGTTTTTT. It yields the protein CASNPGGANEKLFF. The variable domain in full, with the rest retrieved from reference TRBV7-2 and TRBJ1-4, is GAGVSQSPSNKVTEKGKDVELRCDPISGHTALYWYRQSLGQGLEFLIYFQGNSAPDKSGLPSDRFSAERTGGSVSTLTIQRTQQEDSAVYLCASNPGGANEKLFFGSGTQLSVL.

The V call is TRBV5-1, the J call TRBJ2-7; possibly TRBD1 for D (5 bases). The CDR3 spans 15 residues. V lost 4 bases, J lost 4 bases, and 18 bases lay in between. In germline, CDR1 is SGHRS, CDR2 YFSETQ. CDR3 region: CASSTTSGWMYEQYF. The CDR3 nucleotides are TGCGCCAGCAGCACCACATCAGGGTGGATGTACGAGCAGTACTTC.

V gene TRBV28 combines with J gene TRBJ1-1; D may be TRBD1 (5 bases). CDR1 MDHEN and CDR2 SYDVKM come from the germline V gene. Trimming removed 5 bases at V and 0 bases at J, with 10 bases between. CDR3 length: 14 amino acids. DNA of the CDR3: TGTGCCAGCAGTCCGGGACGGTTGAACACTGAAGCTTTCTTT. Translating it yields CASSPGRLNTEAFF.

The J gene is TRBJ2-7, the V gene TRBV4-3, with D possibly matching TRBD1 (6 bases). The CDR3 totals 15 residues. Germline CDR1 and CDR2: LGHNA and YSLEER. Trimming took 0 bases from V and 6 from J, leaving 15 bases between them. The CDR3 sequence is CASSQDRAGDGEQYF. The CDR3 bases are TGCGCCAGCAGCCAAGATCGGGCAGGGGACGGCGAGCAGTACTTC.

The chain combines TRBV27 with TRBJ2-7; 8 nucleotides align to TRBD1. CDR1 and CDR2 (germline): MNHEY, SMNVEV (reference sequence). V was clipped by 6 bases and J by 1 base; unmatched bases: 8. This CDR3 region has 15 residues. The DNA of the CDR3 is TGTGCCAGCAGGCTGACCGGGACAGGATCCTACGAGCAGTACTTC. Protein: CASRLTGTGSYEQYF.